This T cell receptor (beta chain) was found in a study of technical replicates of blood from a few donors. Germline V gene data show CDR1 as SGHNT and CDR2 as YENEEA. Trimming took 1 base from V and 1 from J, leaving 4 bases between them. The CDR3 covers 14 residues. Data came from immunoSEQ multiplex PCR; TCRdb stores just in-frame clones and leaves some out. The sample holds about 80,000 clones, 95% to 98% seen once. V gene TRBV11-3 combines with J gene TRBJ2-2; no clear D. The source material was T cells isolated from PBMCs. This TCR derives from a human donor in good health. Written as DNA, the CDR3 is TGTGCCAGCAGCTTAGGACTGAACACCGGGGAGCTGTTTTTT. As protein: CASSLGLNTGELFF.